This T cell receptor beta chain was obtained from a study of OX40 agonist ivuxolimab in advanced cancers. Study-wide findings and caveats: Determination of antigen specificity was not performed for the expanded peripheral T cells.

A word on this clone: What it binds is not known.

The repertoire was sequenced with immunoSEQ multiplex PCR; TCRdb's copy has only in-frame clones and lacks some. Of 40,000 to 55,000 clones in the sample, 88% are singletons; the top ten hold around 3.3%. CDR1 is SGHVS and CDR2 is FQNEAQ in the germline V gene. The CDR3 is 14 residues long. V lost 1 base and J 8 bases, leaving 14 bases between the germline ends. This TCR came from an adult with an advanced solid tumor such as melanoma, head and neck, liver or kidney cancer. Sequenced here: CD4+ or CD8+ T cells sorted from blood, sampled in a trial of the OX40 agonist ivuxolimab. This chain connects TRBV7-8 to TRBJ1-2; D is perhaps TRBD1 (5 bases). DNA for the CDR3: TGTGCCAGCAGCTTAGGTGGCAGGGCGGACGGCTACACCTTC. Amino acid sequence: CASSLGGRADGYTF.